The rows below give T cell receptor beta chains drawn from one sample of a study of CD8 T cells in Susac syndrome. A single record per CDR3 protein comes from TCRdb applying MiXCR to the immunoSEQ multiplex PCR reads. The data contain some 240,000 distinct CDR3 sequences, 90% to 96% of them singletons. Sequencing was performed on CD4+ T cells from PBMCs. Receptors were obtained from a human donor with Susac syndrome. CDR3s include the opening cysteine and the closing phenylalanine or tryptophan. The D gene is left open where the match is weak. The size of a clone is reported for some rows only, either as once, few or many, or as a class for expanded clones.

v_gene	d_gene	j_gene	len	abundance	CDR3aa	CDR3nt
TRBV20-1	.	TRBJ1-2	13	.	CSARDPQSYGYTF	TGCAGTGCTAGAGATCCACAGTCATATGGCTACACCTTC
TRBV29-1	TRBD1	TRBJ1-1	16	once	CSAHPFWTGENTEAFF	TGCAGCGCCCACCCTTTCTGGACAGGGGAGAACACTGAAGCTTTCTTT
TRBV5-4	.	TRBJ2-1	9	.	CARDNEQFF	TGTGCCAGGGACAATGAGCAGTTCTTC
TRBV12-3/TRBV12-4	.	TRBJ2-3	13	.	CASSTTGPDTQYF	TGTGCCAGCAGCACCACAGGGCCAGATACGCAGTATTTT
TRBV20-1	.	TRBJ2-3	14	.	CSARVQGSTDTQYF	TGCAGTGCTAGAGTCCAGGGAAGCACAGATACGCAGTATTTT
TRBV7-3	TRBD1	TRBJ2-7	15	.	CASSAGTGLSYEQYF	TGTGCCAGCAGCGCCGGGACAGGGTTATCCTACGAGCAGTACTTC
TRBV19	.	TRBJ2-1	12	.	CASSQRGNEQFF	TGTGCCAGTAGTCAAAGGGGAAATGAGCAGTTCTTC
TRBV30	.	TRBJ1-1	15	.	CAWYGTPVLVTEAFF	TGTGCCTGGTACGGGACCCCGGTCTTGGTCACTGAAGCTTTCTTT
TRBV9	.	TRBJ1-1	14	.	CASRPAGMNTEAFF	TGTGCCAGCCGACCGGCGGGCATGAACACTGAAGCTTTCTTT
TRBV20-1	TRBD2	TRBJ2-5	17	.	CSAAPVPASGSPETQYF	TGCAGTGCTGCCCCCGTCCCGGCTAGCGGGAGTCCAGAGACCCAGTACTTC
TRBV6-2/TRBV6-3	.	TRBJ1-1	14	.	CASSYRGTDEEAFF	TGTGCCAGCAGTTACAGAGGGACTGATGAAGAAGCTTTCTTT
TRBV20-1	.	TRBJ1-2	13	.	CSAILRQGTRYTF	TGCAGTGCTATACTGCGGCAGGGAACAAGGTACACCTTC
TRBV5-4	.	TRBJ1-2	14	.	CASSLGQDNYGYTF	TGTGCCAGCAGCTTGGGGCAGGATAACTATGGCTACACCTTC
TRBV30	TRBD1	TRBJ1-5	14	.	CAWGKLQGNQPQHF	TGTGCCTGGGGAAAGTTACAGGGGAATCAGCCCCAGCATTTT